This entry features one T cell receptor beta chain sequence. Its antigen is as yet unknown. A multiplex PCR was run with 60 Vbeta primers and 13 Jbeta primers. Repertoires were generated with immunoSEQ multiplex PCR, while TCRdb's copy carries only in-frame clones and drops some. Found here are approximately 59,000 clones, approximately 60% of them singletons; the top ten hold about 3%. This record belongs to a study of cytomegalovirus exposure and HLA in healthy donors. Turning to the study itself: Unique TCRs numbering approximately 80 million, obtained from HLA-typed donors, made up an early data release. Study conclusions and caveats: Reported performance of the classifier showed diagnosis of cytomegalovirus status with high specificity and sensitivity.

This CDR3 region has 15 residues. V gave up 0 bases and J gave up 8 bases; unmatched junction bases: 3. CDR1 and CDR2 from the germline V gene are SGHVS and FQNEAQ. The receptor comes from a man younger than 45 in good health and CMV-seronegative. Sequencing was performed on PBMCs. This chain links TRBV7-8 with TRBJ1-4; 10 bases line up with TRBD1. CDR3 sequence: CASSLARTGGEKLFF. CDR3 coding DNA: TGTGCCAGCAGCTTAGCCCGGACAGGGGGAGAAAAACTGTTTTTT. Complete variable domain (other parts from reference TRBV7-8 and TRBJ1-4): GAGVSQSPRYKVAKRGQDVALRCDPISGHVSLFWYQQALGQGPEFLTYFQNEAQLDKSGLPSDRFFAERPEGSVSTLKIQRTQQEDSAVYLCASSLARTGGEKLFFGSGTQLSVL.